This T cell receptor (beta chain) was sequenced in a study of shared clonotypes between healthy human individuals. Sorted-subset replicate PCRs used around 200 ng DNA, roughly 28,000 T cell genomes. Measured with immunoSEQ multiplex PCR; TCRdb has only the in-frame clones, and not every one. The sample lists over a million clones, about 75% occurring once. Free of recent acute infections or vaccinations, the donors were healthy HIV-negative adults. The CDR3 has 13 amino acids. Trimming took 6 bases from V and 7 from J, leaving 13 bases between them. Germline-derived CDR1 and CDR2 are MNHEY and SVGAGI.

The receptor comes from a man between 18 and 29 years old in good health. The chain links TRBV6-5 to TRBJ2-1; unclear D gene. The sample comprised memory CD4+ T cells sorted from blood. Subset meaning: CD45RA-negative fraction. Written as DNA, the CDR3 is TGTGCCAGCAGCCCACCTTACTTGAATGAGCAGTTCTTC. Translated, it gives CASSPPYLNEQFF.